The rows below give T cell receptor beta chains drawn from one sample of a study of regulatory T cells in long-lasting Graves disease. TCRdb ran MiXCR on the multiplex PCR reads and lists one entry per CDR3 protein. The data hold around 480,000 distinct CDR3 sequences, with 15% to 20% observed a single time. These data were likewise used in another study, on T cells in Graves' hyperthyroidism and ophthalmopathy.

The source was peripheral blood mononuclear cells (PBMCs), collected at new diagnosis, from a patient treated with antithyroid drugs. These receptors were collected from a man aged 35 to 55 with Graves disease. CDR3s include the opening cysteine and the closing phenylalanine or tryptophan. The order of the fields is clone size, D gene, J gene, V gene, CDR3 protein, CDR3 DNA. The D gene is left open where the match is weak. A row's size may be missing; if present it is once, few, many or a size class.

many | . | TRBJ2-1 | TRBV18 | CASSSQGFSYNEQFF | TGTGCCAGCTCATCTCAGGGGTTCTCCTACAATGAGCAGTTCTTC
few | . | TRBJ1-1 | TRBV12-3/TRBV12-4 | CASTLAGRGGTEAFF | TGTGCCAGCACCCTCGCCGGTCGGGGAGGCACTGAAGCTTTCTTT
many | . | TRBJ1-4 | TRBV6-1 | CASSLGTRHEKLFF | TGTGCCAGCAGCCTCGGGACACGGCATGAAAAACTGTTTTTT
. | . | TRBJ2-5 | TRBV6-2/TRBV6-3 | CATPLGLGWETQYF | TGTGCCACCCCGCTGGGACTGGGGTGGGAGACCCAGTACTTC
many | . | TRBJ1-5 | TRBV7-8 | CASSLMDGAQPQHF | TGTGCCAGCAGCTTAATGGATGGGGCCCAGCCCCAGCATTTT
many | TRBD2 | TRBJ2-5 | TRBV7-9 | CASSSAAGVQETQYF | TGTGCCAGCAGTTCTGCCGCGGGGGTCCAAGAGACCCAGTACTTC
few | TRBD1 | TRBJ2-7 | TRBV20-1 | CSARNRDRPYEQYF | TGCAGTGCTAGGAATCGGGACAGGCCCTACGAGCAGTACTTC
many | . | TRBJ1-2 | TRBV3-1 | CASSAFYRAANYGYTF | TGTGCCAGCAGCGCATTCTACAGGGCCGCTAACTATGGCTACACCTTC
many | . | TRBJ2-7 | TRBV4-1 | CASSQRGGEQYF | TGCGCCAGCAGCCAGCGAGGGGGAGAGCAGTACTTC
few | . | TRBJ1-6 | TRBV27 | CASSPTSNSPLHF | TGTGCCAGCAGTCCCACGAGTAATTCACCCCTCCACTTT
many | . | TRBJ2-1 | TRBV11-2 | CASSPQSGSYNEQFF | TGTGCCAGCAGCCCCCAAAGCGGTTCCTACAATGAGCAGTTCTTC
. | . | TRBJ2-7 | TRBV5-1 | CASSLQLVGEQYF | TGCGCCAGCAGCTTACAGCTGGTTGGGGAGCAGTACTTC
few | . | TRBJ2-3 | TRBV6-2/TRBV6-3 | CASSEARLSGLSTDTQYF | TGTGCCAGCAGTGAAGCGAGATTGAGCGGGCTAAGCACAGATACGCAGTATTTT
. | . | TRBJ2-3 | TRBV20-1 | CSVGSFPREDTQYF | TGCAGTGTAGGGTCATTCCCTCGGGAAGATACGCAGTATTTT
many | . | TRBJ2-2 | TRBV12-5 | CASGSRGTGELFF | TGTGCTAGTGGCTCCAGGGGAACCGGGGAGCTGTTTTTT
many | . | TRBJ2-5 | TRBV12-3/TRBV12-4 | CASSSYIEETQYF | TGTGCCAGCAGTTCTTACATCGAAGAGACCCAGTACTTC
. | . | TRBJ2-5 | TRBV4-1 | CASSQEGRIQETQYF | TGCGCCAGCAGCCAAGAGGGACGGATTCAAGAGACCCAGTACTTC
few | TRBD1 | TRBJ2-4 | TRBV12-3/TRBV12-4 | CASSQQGLRNIQYF | TGTGCCAGCAGTCAACAGGGGCTTCGGAACATTCAGTACTTC
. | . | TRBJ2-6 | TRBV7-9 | CASSFNTGEDVRSGANVLTF | TGTGCCAGCAGCTTTAACACAGGGGAGGACGTCCGCTCTGGGGCCAACGTCCTGACTTTC
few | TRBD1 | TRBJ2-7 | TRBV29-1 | CSVEERQGSYEQYF | TGCAGCGTTGAAGAGAGACAGGGGTCCTACGAGCAGTACTTC
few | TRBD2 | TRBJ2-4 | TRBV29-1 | CSVRGGTEQYF | TGCAGCGTTCGGGGGGGAACGGAGCAGTACTTC
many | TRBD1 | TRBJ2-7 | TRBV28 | CASTTYRGAYEQYF | TGTGCCAGCACCACGTACAGGGGGGCTTACGAGCAGTACTTC
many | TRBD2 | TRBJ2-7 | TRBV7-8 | CASSPLGGGEQYF | TGTGCCAGCAGCCCCCTTGGGGGGGGAGAGCAGTACTTC
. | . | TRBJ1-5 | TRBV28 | CASSFPGQPHHF | TGTGCCAGCAGTTTTCCTGGGCAGCCCCATCATTTT
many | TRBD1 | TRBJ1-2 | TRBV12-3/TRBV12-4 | CASSPGQGRSKTF | TGTGCCAGCAGTCCCGGACAGGGGAGGAGTAAGACCTTC
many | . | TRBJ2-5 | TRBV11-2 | CASSPRVGVPETQYF | TGTGCCAGCAGCCCCAGAGTGGGGGTTCCAGAGACCCAGTACTTC
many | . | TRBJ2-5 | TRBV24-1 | CATTNGQTNLLETQYF | TGTGCCACCACCAACGGGCAGACAAATTTGCTGGAGACCCAGTACTTC
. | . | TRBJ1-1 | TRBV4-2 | CASSQDLTLVRTEAFF | TGTGCCAGCAGCCAAGATTTGACCCTAGTTAGGACTGAAGCTTTCTTT
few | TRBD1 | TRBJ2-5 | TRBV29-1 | CSVRTGLQETQYF | TGCAGCGTACGGACAGGGCTCCAAGAGACCCAGTACTTC
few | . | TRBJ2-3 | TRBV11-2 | CASSSTPKTWELGEDTQYF | TGTGCCAGCAGTTCGACACCCAAAACCTGGGAACTAGGGGAGGATACGCAGTATTTT
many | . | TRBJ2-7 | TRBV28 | CASSFTYSYEQYF | TGTGCCAGCAGTTTCACCTACTCCTACGAGCAGTACTTC
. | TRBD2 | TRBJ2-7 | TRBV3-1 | CACSQEGGPGEQYF | TGTGCCTGCAGCCAGGAGGGAGGGCCGGGCGAGCAGTACTTC
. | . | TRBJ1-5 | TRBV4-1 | CASSLSIERNQPQHF | TGCGCCAGCAGCCTATCCATCGAACGCAATCAGCCCCAGCATTTT
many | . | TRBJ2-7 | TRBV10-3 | CAISETGLNYEQYF | TGTGCCATCAGTGAGACAGGGTTAAACTACGAGCAGTACTTC
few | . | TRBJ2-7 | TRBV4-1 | CASSQGAEGDTEQYF | TGCGCCAGCAGCCAGGGGGCGGAGGGGGATACCGAGCAGTACTTC
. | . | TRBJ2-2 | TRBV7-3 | CASSTGGGYTGELFF | TGTGCCAGCAGCACAGGGGGGGGCTACACCGGGGAGCTGTTTTTT
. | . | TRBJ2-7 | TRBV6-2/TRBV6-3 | CASSEGGVHYEQYF | TGTGCCAGCAGTGAAGGAGGCGTACACTACGAGCAGTACTTC
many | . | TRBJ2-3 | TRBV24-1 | CATSDLGRIGSDTQYF | TGTGCCACCAGTGATTTGGGCAGAATAGGCTCAGATACGCAGTATTTT
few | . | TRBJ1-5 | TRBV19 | CASSIWGTGYQPQHF | TGTGCCAGTAGTATATGGGGCACCGGCTATCAGCCCCAGCATTTT